Shown below are 2 T cell receptor beta chains from a single sample sequenced in a study of cytomegalovirus exposure and HLA in healthy donors. Generated by immunoSEQ multiplex PCR, the TCRdb table keeps only in-frame clones and is missing some. This sample yields roughly 71,000 clones, of which less than 95% are seen a single time; 0.5% to 0.65% belongs to the top ten. The sample comprised PBMCs. These receptors were obtained from a woman between 18 and 30 years old in good health and CMV-seronegative.

The V gene is TRBV18, the J gene TRBJ1-1; the D is unclear. The CDR3 sequence is 14 residues long. The V gene's germline CDR1 is KGHSH and CDR2 LQKENI. V was shortened by 4 bases and J by 4 bases, with 13 bases between the two germline ends. The CDR3 DNA is TGTGCCAGCTCACTTACGATGCCGGTCACTGAAGCTTTCTTT. This codes for CASSLTMPVTEAFF.

The genes are TRBV18 and TRBJ2-7, with 7 bases aligning to TRBD1. Germline-derived CDR1 and CDR2 are KGHSH and LQKENI. The CDR3 has 15 residues. With V trimmed by 6 bases and J by 0 bases, 8 bases remained unmatched. The CDR3 is CASSQNRDSSYEQYF. In nucleotides, the CDR3 is TGTGCCAGCTCTCAAAACCGGGACAGCTCCTACGAGCAGTACTTC.